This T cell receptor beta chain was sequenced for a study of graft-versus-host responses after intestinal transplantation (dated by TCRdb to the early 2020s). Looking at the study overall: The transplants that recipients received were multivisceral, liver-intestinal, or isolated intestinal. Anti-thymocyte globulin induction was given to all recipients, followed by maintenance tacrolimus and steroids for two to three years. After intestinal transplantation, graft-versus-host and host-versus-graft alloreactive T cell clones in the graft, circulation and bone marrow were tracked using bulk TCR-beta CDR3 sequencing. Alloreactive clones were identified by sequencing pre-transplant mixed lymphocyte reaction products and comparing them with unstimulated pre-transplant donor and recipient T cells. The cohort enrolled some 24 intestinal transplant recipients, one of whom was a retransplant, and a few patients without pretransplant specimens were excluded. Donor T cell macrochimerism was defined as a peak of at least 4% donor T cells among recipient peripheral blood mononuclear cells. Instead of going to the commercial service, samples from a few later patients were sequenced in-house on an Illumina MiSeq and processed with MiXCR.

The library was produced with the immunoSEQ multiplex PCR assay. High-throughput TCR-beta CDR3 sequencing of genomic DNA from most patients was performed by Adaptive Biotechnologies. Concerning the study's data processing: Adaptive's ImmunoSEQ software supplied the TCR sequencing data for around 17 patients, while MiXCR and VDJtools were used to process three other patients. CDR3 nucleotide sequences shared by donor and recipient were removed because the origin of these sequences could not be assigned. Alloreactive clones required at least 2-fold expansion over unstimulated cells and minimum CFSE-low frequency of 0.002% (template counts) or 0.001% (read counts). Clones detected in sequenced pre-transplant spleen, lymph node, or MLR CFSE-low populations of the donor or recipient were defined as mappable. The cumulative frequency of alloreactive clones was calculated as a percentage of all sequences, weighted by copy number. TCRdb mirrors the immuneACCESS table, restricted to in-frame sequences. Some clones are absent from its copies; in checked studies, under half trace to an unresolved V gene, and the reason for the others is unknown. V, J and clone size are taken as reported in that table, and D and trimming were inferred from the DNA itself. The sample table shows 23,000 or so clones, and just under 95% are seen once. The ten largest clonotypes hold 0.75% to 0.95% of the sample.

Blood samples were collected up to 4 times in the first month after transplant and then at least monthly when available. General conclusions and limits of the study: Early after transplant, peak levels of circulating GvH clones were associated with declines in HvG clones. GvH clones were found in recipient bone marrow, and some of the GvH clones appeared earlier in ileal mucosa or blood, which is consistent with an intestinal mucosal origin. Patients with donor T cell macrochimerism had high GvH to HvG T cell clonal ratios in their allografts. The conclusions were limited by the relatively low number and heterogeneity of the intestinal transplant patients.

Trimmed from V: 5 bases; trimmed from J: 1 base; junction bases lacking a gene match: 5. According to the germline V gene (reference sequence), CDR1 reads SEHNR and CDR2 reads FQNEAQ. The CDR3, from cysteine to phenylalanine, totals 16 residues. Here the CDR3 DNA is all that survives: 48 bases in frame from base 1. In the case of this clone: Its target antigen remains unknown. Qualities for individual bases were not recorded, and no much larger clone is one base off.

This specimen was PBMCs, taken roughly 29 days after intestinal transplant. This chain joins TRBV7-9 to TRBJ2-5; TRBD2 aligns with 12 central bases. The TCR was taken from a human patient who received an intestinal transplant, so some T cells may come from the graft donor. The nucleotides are TGTGCCAGCAGCAGATGGACTAGCGGGATCCAAGAGACCCAGTACTTC. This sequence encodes CASSRWTSGIQETQYF.